This T cell receptor beta chain appears in the sequencing data of a study of vaccination and CD4 T cells after COVID-19. Study-wide context: The convalescents included six males and four females, and among them two were Hispanic while seven were Caucasian.

Treatment described: approximately nine-day PBMC culture with coronavirus spike peptide pools or control peptides (ViraFEST assay). TCRs were sequenced by ViraFEST after antigen-specific T cells had been expanded with peptide pools. Once obtained from cultured CD4+ T cells, the DNA was sequenced using the Oncomine TCR Beta short-read assay. A single record per CDR3 protein comes from TCRdb applying MiXCR to the PCR reads. The sample contains approximately 14,000 distinct CDR3 sequences, about 28% of which appear only once. Notes on the study in general: Median about 86% of reactive clones detected in convalescent patients emerged only post-vaccination.

CDR1 SGHAT and CDR2 FQNNGV come from the germline V gene. There are 15 residues in the CDR3. V lost 2 bases and J lost 0, with 10 bases in between. Comment on this clonotype: Its antigen is unknown.

Sequencing was carried out using cultured CD4+ T cells from blood. This clonotype originated in a human donor with COVID-19. The J gene is TRBJ1-1, the V gene TRBV11-2; D not resolved. CDR3 sequence reads: CASSLRSALNTEAFF. The DNA for the CDR3 is TGTGCCAGCAGCTTAAGGTCGGCGTTGAACACTGAAGCTTTCTTT.